These 26 T cell receptor beta chains came from one sample sequenced in a study of T-cell memory formation after mild COVID-19 (dated by TCRdb to about 2021). The method behind the library was 5' RACE. Sequenced on an Illumina NovaSeq 6000. TCRdb handled the public reads itself, with Q25 trimming in fastp and clone calling in MiXCR, and kept productive beta chains. CDR3 protein duplicates are merged, each entry listing the most common genes and DNA. The sample table holds just over 300,000 distinct CDR3 sequences, of which roughly a fifth were seen once. The ten largest clones take up 20% to 25% of the sample. The sample consisted of PBMCs or a T cell subset sorted from them (not recorded which). These TCRs come from a man between 18 and 35 years old who had mild COVID-19 (a few samples of this study predate the infection). The sample titles of this study are shuffled in the database, so cell type and time point are left out; the donor was told from shared clones.

This clonotype was detected ten times or more. This chain uses TRBV19 with TRBJ1-1; a possible D gene is TRBD1 (5 bases). Germline CDR1 and CDR2: LNHDA and SQIVND (reference sequence). The CDR3 has 16 amino acids. Trimming shortened V by 8 bases and J by 1 base, and 20 bases separated the two germline ends. CDR3 sequence (DNA): TGTGCCAGTCTAAACTTTGCAGGGTTGGGGAACACTGAAGCTTTCTTT. It encodes CASLNFAGLGNTEAFF.

This chain links TRBV7-8 with TRBJ2-5; 12 bases are shared with TRBD2. V trimming: 3 bases; J trimming: 4 bases; junction bases outside the gene matches: 6. The CDR3 is 16 amino acids. The germline CDR1 and CDR2 sequences are SGHVS and FQNEAQ. The CDR3 region is CASSFIRTSGVETQYF. The CDR3 coding sequence is TGTGCCAGCAGCTTTATACGGACTAGCGGGGTAGAGACCCAGTACTTC. The variable domain in full, with the rest retrieved from reference TRBV7-8 and TRBJ2-5, is GAGVSQSPRYKVAKRGQDVALRCDPISGHVSLFWYQQALGQGPEFLTYFQNEAQLDKSGLPSDRFFAERPEGSVSTLKIQRTQQEDSAVYLCASSFIRTSGVETQYFGPGTRLLVL.

This rearrangement joins TRBV28 to TRBJ1-5; maybe TRBD1 (5 bases). Germline values: CDR1 MDHEN, CDR2 SYDVKM. The germline V and J ends were trimmed by 4 bases and 4 bases, with 17 bases remaining between them. The CDR3 has 16 amino acids. As DNA, the CDR3 is TGTGCCAGCAGTTCCCTGGGGAGGGGAGGAAATCAGCCCCAGCATTTT. Amino acid sequence: CASSSLGRGGNQPQHF.

This clonotype was seen ten or more times. The chain has TRBV7-2 and TRBJ1-2, with 10 positions matching TRBD1. The V and J ends lost 7 bases and 2 bases, in that order; junction bases with no gene match: 4. Germline V gives CDR1 SGHTA, CDR2 FQGNSA. CDR3 length: 14 amino acids. The CDR3 reads CASIPTGGNYGYTF. The CDR3 DNA reads as TGTGCCAGCATCCCGACAGGGGGCAACTATGGCTACACCTTC. Together with reference TRBV7-2 and TRBJ1-2, the CDR3 gives the full variable domain: GAGVSQSPSNKVTEKGKDVELRCDPISGHTALYWYRQSLGQGLEFLIYFQGNSAPDKSGLPSDRFSAERTGGSVSTLTIQRTQQEDSAVYLCASIPTGGNYGYTFGSGTRLTVV.

This clonotype was counted a few times. The J gene is TRBJ1-5, the V gene TRBV6-2 or TRBV6-3, with unresolved D. Deletions cut 2 bases from V and 9 bases from J, with 17 bases between. In germline, CDR1 is MNHEY, CDR2 SVGEGT. The CDR3 spans 15 residues. This chain's CDR3 is CASSYPTFPPRPQHF. CDR3 sequence (DNA): TGTGCCAGCAGTTACCCGACCTTTCCCCCGAGGCCCCAGCATTTT.

This clonotype was counted only a few times. The chain uses TRBV2 and TRBJ1-2, with TRBD1 as a possible D gene (6 bases). There are 14 residues in the CDR3. V was trimmed by 6 bases and J by 7 bases, leaving 18 bases between them. CDR1 and CDR2 (germline): SNHLY, FYNNEI. CDR3 sequence reads: CASRVEQQGSGYTF. The CDR3 region has the DNA TGTGCCAGCAGAGTTGAACAACAGGGAAGTGGCTACACCTTC.

There are a few counts of this clonotype. The chain uses TRBV20-1 and TRBJ2-5; 7 nucleotides align to TRBD2. The CDR3 is made up of 15 amino acids. Losses at the gene ends were 5 bases for V and 2 bases for J; bases not matched to a gene: 11. Germline V gene lookup returns CDR1 DFQATT and CDR2 SNEGSKA (reference sequence). CDR3 residues: CSAAGVLGGQETQYF. As DNA, the CDR3 is TGCAGTGCTGCGGGAGTACTCGGCGGGCAAGAGACCCAGTACTTC.

This clonotype was recorded a few times. The rearrangement links TRBV5-1 to TRBJ2-4; 8 nucleotides agree with TRBD1. V lost 4 bases and J lost 8; bases outside the gene matches: 11. The CDR3 contains 15 residues. Germline values: CDR1 SGHRS, CDR2 YFSETQ. CDR3 in amino acids: CASSDPGQASDIQYF. CDR3 DNA sequence: TGCGCCAGCAGCGATCCGGGACAGGCATCGGACATTCAGTACTTC.

This clonotype was counted ten times or more. This rearrangement joins TRBV19 to TRBJ2-3; the D call may be TRBD1 or TRBD2 (5 bases each). This CDR3 region has 14 residues. Trimming took 6 bases from V and 2 from J, leaving 12 bases between them. Germline assignment: CDR1 LNHDA and CDR2 SQIVND (reference sequence). CDR3 coding DNA: TGTGCCAGTAGCCCATCCGGGGCCACAGATACGCAGTATTTT. This gives the protein CASSPSGATDTQYF.

This clonotype was recorded a few times. The V gene is TRBV5-6, the J gene TRBJ2-7; D uncertain. V dropped 4 bases and J dropped 3 bases, with 14 bases sitting between them. Looked up from germline, CDR1 is SGHDT and CDR2 is YYEEEE. The CDR3 is 14 amino acids. Written as DNA, the CDR3 is TGTGCCAGCAGCCCGGGTGTGGGGTTCTACGAGCAGTACTTC. Residues: CASSPGVGFYEQYF.

This clonotype was counted only a few times. V gene TRBV12-3 or TRBV12-4 combines with J gene TRBJ1-2; 8 bases are a match to TRBD1. The trim removed 6 bases at V and 8 bases at J, leaving 5 bases unmatched. The CDR3 runs to 12 residues. The CDR3 reads CASSRDRSGYTF. DNA of the CDR3: TGTGCCAGCAGCCGGGACAGGTCGGGCTACACCTTC.

This chain uses TRBV12-3 or TRBV12-4 with TRBJ2-2; unclear D gene. There are 15 residues in the CDR3. V was pared by 2 bases and J by 1 base, with 8 bases between. CDR3 amino acids: CASSLQGVNTGELFF. The CDR3 nucleotides read TGTGCCAGCAGTTTACAAGGTGTGAACACCGGGGAGCTGTTTTTT.

This clonotype occurred once. The V gene is TRBV20-1, the J gene TRBJ2-1; D is perhaps TRBD2 (6 bases). With 6 bases removed from V and 7 bases from J, the gap between germline ends came to 19 bases. Per the germline V gene, CDR1 is DFQATT and CDR2 is SNEGSKA (reference sequence). The CDR3 loop spans 14 amino acids. The CDR3 reads CSAPDFRGKNEQFF. In DNA form, the CDR3 reads TGCAGTGCACCGGACTTCCGGGGGAAGAATGAGCAGTTCTTC.

CDR3 region: CASSFIGQGGNSPLHF. For the CDR3, the DNA is TGTGCCAGCAGTTTTATCGGACAGGGTGGTAATTCACCCCTCCACTTT. V and J are TRBV6-5 and TRBJ1-6, with 8 bases identical to TRBD1. Per the germline V gene, CDR1 is MNHEY and CDR2 is SVGAGI. The CDR3 has 16 amino acids. Trimming removed 4 bases from V and 6 bases from J; junction bases left unmatched: 8.

In this sample, this clonotype turned up a few times. This rearrangement joins TRBV9 to TRBJ2-5, with 8 bases identical to TRBD1. CDR1 is SGDLS, CDR2 YYNGEE, per germline. Germline trimming cut 4 bases from V and 2 bases from J; bases unmatched to any gene: 7. The CDR3 is made up of 15 amino acids. CDR3 in DNA: TGTGCCAGCAGCCCCGACAGGGGATCTCAAGAGACCCAGTACTTC. This sequence encodes CASSPDRGSQETQYF.

J is TRBJ1-5 and V is TRBV2; tentatively, D is TRBD1 (6 bases). The CDR3 is made up of 14 amino acids. V was pared by 4 bases and J by 3 bases, with 10 bases between. Looked up from germline, CDR1 is SNHLY and CDR2 is FYNNEI. This CDR3 reads CASSGQGFNQPQHF. CDR3 in DNA: TGTGCCAGCAGTGGGCAGGGGTTCAATCAGCCCCAGCATTTT.

As DNA, the CDR3 is TGCAGTGCTAGAGATCCGGGGAAAGAGACCCAGTACTTC. This sequence encodes CSARDPGKETQYF. The chain recombines TRBV20-1 with TRBJ2-5; weak D call: TRBD2 (5 bases). Deletions cut 0 bases from V and 3 bases from J, with 8 bases between. This CDR3 spans 13 amino acids. Germline V gene sequence: CDR1 DFQATT, CDR2 SNEGSKA (reference sequence).

The J gene is TRBJ1-5, the V gene TRBV4-1; D is undetermined. This CDR3 region has 14 residues. Germline V gene sequence: CDR1 MGHRA, CDR2 YSYEKL. The germline V and J ends were trimmed by 1 base and 5 bases, with 9 bases remaining between them. CDR3 region: CASSQVIGHQPQHF. The CDR3 nucleotides read TGCGCCAGCAGCCAAGTTATAGGGCATCAGCCCCAGCATTTT.

This clonotype was counted at least ten times. This sequence joins TRBV6-5 and TRBJ2-1, with D unclear. CDR1 is MNHEY and CDR2 is SVGAGI in the germline V gene. Trimming shortened V by 0 bases and J by 8 bases, and 14 bases separated the two germline ends. The CDR3 is 15 residues long. The CDR3 coding sequence is TGTGCCAGCAGTTACTCCCCCAGGACGTTCTATGAGCAGTTCTTC. Protein sequence: CASSYSPRTFYEQFF.

This clonotype was seen repeatedly, ten times or more. The chain joins TRBV15 to TRBJ2-3; 7 bases are a match to TRBD1. V trimming: 1 base; J trimming: 4 bases; junction bases outside the gene matches: 5. CDR3 length: 15 residues. CDR1 and CDR2 from the germline V gene are LNHNV and YYDKDF (reference sequence). The CDR3 here is CATSRVTGVPDTQYF. CDR3 in DNA: TGTGCCACCAGCAGAGTAACAGGGGTGCCAGATACGCAGTATTTT.

This clonotype was picked up many times. The chain employs TRBV19 and TRBJ2-1; possibly TRBD2 for D (5 bases). Per the germline V gene, CDR1 is LNHDA and CDR2 is SQIVND (reference sequence). V shed 5 bases and J shed 0 bases, with 8 bases lying between them. The CDR3 is made up of 14 amino acids. CDR3: CASSPTSSYNEQFF. As DNA, the CDR3 is TGTGCCAGTAGTCCCACTAGCTCCTACAATGAGCAGTTCTTC. The complete variable domain, with remaining parts taken from reference TRBV19 and TRBJ2-1, reads DGGITQSPKYLFRKEGQNVTLSCEQNLNHDAMYWYRQDPGQGLRLIYYSQIVNDFQKGDIAEGYSVSREKKESFPLTVTSAQKNPTAFYLCASSPTSSYNEQFFGPGTRLTVL.

This clonotype showed up just a few times. The chain couples TRBV25-1 to TRBJ2-3, with D perhaps TRBD1 (6 bases). V was trimmed by 6 bases and J by 4 bases, leaving 17 bases between them. CDR1 and CDR2 (germline): MGHDK, SYGVNS. The CDR3 is 15 amino acids. The CDR3 DNA reads as TGTGCCAGCAGCGAGTTTGGGGGCGTCGCAGATACGCAGTATTTT. It specifies CASSEFGGVADTQYF.

This chain joins TRBV27 and TRBJ2-2; D is unresolved. V was trimmed by 3 bases and J by 2 bases, leaving 7 bases between them. Germline V lookup: CDR1 MNHEY, CDR2 SMNVEV (reference sequence). The CDR3 contains 14 residues. In DNA form, the CDR3 reads TGTGCCAGCAGTTTTCAAGTCAACACCGGGGAGCTGTTTTTT. It is translated as CASSFQVNTGELFF.

This rearrangement joins TRBV7-2 to TRBJ2-7, with unresolved D. V shed 1 base and J shed 5 bases, with 15 bases lying between them. The CDR3 runs to 15 residues. Germline lookup yields CDR1 SGHTA and CDR2 FQGNSA. The CDR3 region has the DNA TGTGCCAGCAGCTTAGGGTCGGGCCCTTGGAACGAGCAGTACGTC. The encoded protein is CASSLGSGPWNEQYV.

This clonotype was counted only a few times. The chain joins TRBV5-1 to TRBJ2-3, with 14 bases that match TRBD2. The CDR3 has 16 residues. Trimming removed 8 bases from V and 2 bases from J; junction bases left unmatched: 7. The V gene's germline CDR1 is SGHRS and CDR2 YFSETQ. DNA of the CDR3: TGCGCCAGAAACCGACTAGCGGGGGGGACCACAGATACGCAGTATTTT. Its protein is CARNRLAGGTTDTQYF.

CDR3 sequence: CTSSLSTEAFF. The CDR3 region has the DNA TGTACCAGCAGCTTATCCACCGAAGCTTTCTTT. The chain carries TRBV7-2 and TRBJ1-1; no clear D gene. Germline lookup yields CDR1 SGHTA and CDR2 FQGNSA. The CDR3 length is 11 residues. Trimming removed 2 bases at V and 8 bases at J, with 6 bases between. The variable domain in full, with the rest retrieved from reference TRBV7-2 and TRBJ1-1, is GAGVSQSPSNKVTEKGKDVELRCDPISGHTALYWYRQSLGQGLEFLIYFQGNSAPDKSGLPSDRFSAERTGGSVSTLTIQRTQQEDSAVYLCTSSLSTEAFFGQGTRLTVV.